The 21 T cell receptor beta chains in this list originate from one sample, sequenced in a study of glioma-infiltrating T cells. Amplification of TCR alpha and beta CDR3 regions from RNA used iRepertoire nested multiplex PCR. TCRdb called the multiplex PCR reads again in MiXCR, with one record for every CDR3 protein. This sample has under 150,000 distinct CDR3 sequences, with more than 35% found just once. Input material: glioma tissue, nonneoplastic brain tissue, or PBMCs (not recorded which). The receptor set was obtained from a human donor with low-grade glioma or glioblastoma, undergoing nonglioma brain surgery, or in good health (not recorded which).

V usage is TRBV20-1 and J usage is TRBJ2-5, with D possibly being TRBD1 (6 bases). CDR1 is DFQATT, CDR2 SNEGSKA, per germline (reference sequence). The CDR3 runs to 14 residues. Trimming removed 0 bases from V and 2 bases from J, with 10 bases in between. Here the CDR3 reads CSARDPQGQETQYF. The CDR3 region has the DNA TGCAGTGCTAGAGACCCACAGGGACAAGAGACCCAGTACTTC.

As regards this clonotype: Since no conserved phenylalanine or tryptophan closes the CDR3, a read error is the likely cause. The chain employs TRBV4-1 and TRBJ2-7; 8 bases are shared with TRBD1. CDR3 length: 16 amino acids. Germline-derived CDR1 and CDR2 are MGHRA and YSYEKL. The trim removed 4 bases at V and 2 bases at J, leaving 10 bases unmatched. Here the CDR3 reads CASSLTDRVDPYEQYL. The DNA for the CDR3 is TGCGCCAGCAGCCTGACGGACAGGGTCGACCCCTACGAGCAGTACCTC.

The chain uses TRBV4-2 and TRBJ2-7, with a weak D call TRBD1 (6 bases). CDR3 length: 15 amino acids. With 1 base removed from V and 1 base from J, the gap between germline ends came to 11 bases. Germline CDR1 reads LGHNA; CDR2 reads YNFKEQ. CDR3 residues: CASSQGQGISYEQYF. In DNA form, the CDR3 reads TGTGCCAGCAGCCAAGGTCAGGGGATTTCCTACGAGCAGTACTTC.

V and J are TRBV6-6 and TRBJ1-2, with D perhaps TRBD1 (5 bases). Trimming cost V 0 bases and J 4 bases, with 9 bases left between them. This CDR3 comprises 14 residues. Germline lookup yields CDR1 MNHNY and CDR2 SVGAGI (reference sequence). The CDR3 region is CASSYSRGTYGYTF. The CDR3 DNA reads TGTGCCAGCAGTTACTCCCGAGGGACCTATGGCTACACCTTC.

Points on this clonotype: At one end the junction does not follow the germline gene, possibly because of a read error. This rearrangement joins TRBV27 to TRBJ1-2, with no clear D. CDR3 length equals 14 residues. CDR1 MNHEY and CDR2 SMNVEV come from the germline V gene (reference sequence). The DNA for the CDR3 is TGTGCCAGCAGTAAGAAAGTAACTAACTATGGCCACACCTTC. Translating it yields CASSKKVTNYGHTF.

The chain is built from TRBV6-1 and TRBJ2-7, with D perhaps matching TRBD2 (5 bases). The CDR3 contains 15 residues. V lost 8 bases and J 3 bases, leaving 20 bases between the germline ends. The germline CDR1 and CDR2 sequences are MNHNS and SASEGT. The chain's CDR3 is CASRTNGVTVYEQYF. The CDR3 DNA is TGTGCCAGCCGGACGAACGGGGTGACGGTCTACGAGCAGTACTTC.

In its sample, this clonotype was seen a few times. This chain joins TRBV28 and TRBJ1-1; D might be TRBD1 (6 bases). Germline V gives CDR1 MDHEN, CDR2 SYDVKM. V lost 6 bases and J 1 base, leaving 15 bases between the germline ends. This CDR3 has 15 amino acids. CDR3 sequence reads: CASRYGWGRNTEAFF. CDR3 DNA sequence: TGTGCCAGCAGATACGGCTGGGGGCGGAACACTGAAGCTTTCTTT.

This chain uses TRBV30 with TRBJ2-3, with a possible D match to TRBD2 (5 bases). V lost 0 bases and J 0 bases, leaving 7 bases between the germline ends. CDR1 and CDR2 (germline): GTSNPN, SVGIG (reference sequence). The CDR3 has 14 amino acids. In DNA form, the CDR3 reads TGTGCCTGGAGTGTGAGGGTTAGCACAGATACGCAGTATTTT. It specifies CAWSVRVSTDTQYF.

There are a few counts of this clonotype. This chain links TRBV20-1 with TRBJ1-5; no clear D. The germline V and J ends were trimmed by 4 bases and 0 bases, with 10 bases remaining between them. The CDR3 extends over 14 amino acids. Germline V CDR1 and CDR2: DFQATT, SNEGSKA (reference sequence). CDR3 coding DNA: TGCAGTGCTACGGACGGTTATAGCAATCAGCCCCAGCATTTT. This translates into CSATDGYSNQPQHF.

This chain connects TRBV5-1 to TRBJ1-2; D remains ambiguous. The V gene's germline CDR1 is SGHRS and CDR2 YFSETQ. The V end was cut by 0 bases, the J end by 6 bases, with 9 bases between. The CDR3 length is 13 residues. CDR3 in amino acids: CASSLVGDHGYTF. CDR3 DNA sequence: TGCGCCAGCAGCTTGGTCGGGGATCATGGCTACACCTTC.

The rearrangement links TRBV6-6 to TRBJ2-5, with 10 positions matching TRBD1. Germline trimming cut 1 base from V and 1 base from J; bases unmatched to any gene: 3. This CDR3 is 16 amino acids long. The germline V gene encodes CDR1 MNHNY and CDR2 SVGAGI (reference sequence). The CDR3 coding sequence is TGTGCCAGCAGTTACTACCGGACAGGGGGCCAAGAGACCCAGTACTTC. Translation gives CASSYYRTGGQETQYF.

Worth noting for this clonotype: At one of its ends the junction is not consistent with the germline gene, which may arise from a read error. The rearrangement uses TRBV7-9 and TRBJ2-7; D call uncertain. Germline CDR1 and CDR2: SEHNR and FQNEAQ (reference sequence). CDR3 length equals 15 residues. The CDR3 sequence: CASNLTPPGSYEQYF. The CDR3 nucleotides read TGTGCCAGCAACTTAACCCCACCAGGCTCCTACGAGCAGTACTTC.

This clonotype has a count of ten or more. The chain uses TRBV4-1 and TRBJ2-7, with TRBD2 matching 13 bases. The V segment lost 4 bases and the J segment 6 bases; nucleotides outside the gene matches: 9. The germline V gene has CDR1 MGHRA and CDR2 YSYEKL. CDR3 size: 16 residues. The DNA of the CDR3 is TGCGCCAGCAGCCGCAACGGACTAGCGGGAGTGGGCGAGCAGTACTTC. Encoded protein: CASSRNGLAGVGEQYF.

The rearrangement uses TRBV6-1 and TRBJ2-1; the D gene is possibly TRBD2 (6 bases). The CDR3 runs 12 residues. V lost 3 bases and J lost 7, with 7 bases in between. In germline, CDR1 is MNHNS, CDR2 SASEGT. The CDR3 DNA is TGTGCCAGCAGTGAGCGGGATAATGAGCAGTTCTTC. Encoded protein: CASSERDNEQFF.

The rearrangement links TRBV13 to TRBJ2-7; D remains unclear. Germline loops: CDR1 PRHDT, CDR2 FYEKMQ (reference sequence). Trimming left V 3 bases short and J 6 bases short, with 12 bases between. The CDR3 has 13 residues. The CDR3 coding sequence is TGTGCCAGCAGCTTTGGACGTCAAATCGAGCAGTACTTC. This translates into CASSFGRQIEQYF. The full variable domain, completed using reference TRBV13 and TRBJ2-7, is AAGVIQSPRHLIKEKRETATLKCYPIPRHDTVYWYQQGPGQDPQFLISFYEKMQSDKGSIPDRFSAQQFSDYHSELNMSSLELGDSALYFCASSFGRQIEQYFGPGTRLTVT.

This clonotype was seen a handful of times. The chain employs TRBV20-1 and TRBJ1-3; perhaps TRBD1 as D (5 bases). The V gene's germline CDR1 is DFQATT and CDR2 SNEGSKA (reference sequence). The CDR3 spans 12 residues. Trimming removed 4 bases from V and 2 bases from J, with 6 bases in between. CDR3 nucleotide sequence: TGCAGTGCTACCAGGGCTGGAAACACCATATATTTT. Translated, it gives CSATRAGNTIYF.

V gene TRBV7-2 combines with J gene TRBJ2-5; TRBD1 is a possible D gene (6 bases). V was trimmed by 5 bases and J by 5 bases, leaving 18 bases between them. CDR3 length equals 15 residues. The germline V gene has CDR1 SGHTA and CDR2 FQGNSA. CDR3 DNA: TGTGCCAGCAGCAAAGGGCTGGGGGCGTCGGAGACCCAGTACTTC. This gives the protein CASSKGLGASETQYF.

This clonotype was recorded a few times. V gene TRBV3-1 combines with J gene TRBJ2-1; 7 bases align to TRBD2. Germline-derived CDR1 and CDR2 are LGHDT and YNNKEL (reference sequence). The ends lost 4 bases at V and 13 bases at J; junction bases unmatched: 10. The CDR3 is 13 residues long. CDR3 coding DNA: TGTGCCAGCAGCCCCGGACTAGAGGGACCTCAGTTCTTC. Protein sequence: CASSPGLEGPQFF.

This clonotype has more than one count but fewer than ten. Compared with germline, one end of the junction differs, possibly owing to a read error. The chain recombines TRBV6-1 with TRBJ1-1; 8 positions agree with TRBD1. Germline CDR1 MNHNS, CDR2 SASEGT. The length of the CDR3 is 13 residues. CDR3 in DNA: TGTGCCAGCAGTGTTGACAGGGGCACTAAAGCTTTCTTT. It encodes CASSVDRGTKAFF.

A few counts support this clonotype. The CDR3 loop reads CASSPTGHHYGYTF. The CDR3 DNA reads TGTGCCAGCAGTCCGACCGGGCATCACTATGGCTACACCTTC. The rearrangement links TRBV28 to TRBJ1-2; D is ambiguous. The CDR3 is made up of 14 amino acids. V was cut by 5 bases and J by 3 bases, with 13 bases left in between. Germline V gives CDR1 MDHEN, CDR2 SYDVKM.

The V call is TRBV7-9, the J call TRBJ1-1; TRBD1 might be the D (5 bases). Germline CDR1 and CDR2: SEHNR and FQNEAQ (reference sequence). The length of the CDR3 is 14 residues. V lost 5 bases, J lost 4 bases, and 14 bases lay in between. CDR3 nucleotides: TGTGCCAGCAGCCCTCGGAGGGGTACCACTGAAGCTTTCTTT. Protein product: CASSPRRGTTEAFF.